Here is one T cell receptor beta chain with its context. Antigen unknown. TCRdb reprocessed the reads with MiXCR, giving one entry per CDR3 protein. This sample has over 250,000 distinct CDR3 sequences, with roughly 21% found just once. This entry comes from a study of T cell repertoires in cytomegalovirus infection. Overall study context: Both recently identified HLA-C-restricted and well-studied HLA-B-restricted CMV epitopes were used in the study. Carrying CMV and the relevant HLA type showed in public TCR beta signatures.

The CDR3 is 15 residues long. V dropped 2 bases and J dropped 2 bases, with 12 bases sitting between them. CDR1 is SGHTA and CDR2 is FQGNSA in the germline V gene. Study-wide findings and caveats: Ex vivo, HLA-C-restricted CMV-specific TCR beta clonotypes prevailed over the rest of the response.

The J gene is TRBJ1-1, the V gene TRBV7-2; TRBD1 might be the D (5 bases). The receptor's source is a human donor in good health (CMV status not recorded). Some clones in this sample may be carry-over from other donors' samples. Specimen: cultured PBMCs, collected from culture after CMV antigen stimulation. The CDR3 is CASSLLQGQNTEAFF. Here the CDR3 DNA reads TGTGCCAGCAGCTTATTGCAGGGCCAAAACACTGAAGCTTTCTTT.